Below are 13 T cell receptor beta chains sequenced from a single sample in a study of cytomegalovirus exposure and HLA in healthy donors. The primer mix had 60 Vbeta and 13 Jbeta primers. Method: immunoSEQ multiplex PCR; TCRdb's copy keeps in-frame clones and lacks some. The table includes some 100,000 clones, about 77% detected once. Sequencing was performed on PBMCs. The receptors were sampled from a woman aged 45-59 years in good health and CMV-seropositive.

The chain links TRBV6-1 to TRBJ2-3, with 7 nucleotides matching TRBD1. The CDR3 spans 15 residues. Germline CDR1 and CDR2: MNHNS and SASEGT. The J segment lost 2 bases and the V segment lost 3 bases, leaving 5 bases of the junction unmatched. The CDR3 sequence is CASSDRTGLTDTQYF. Here the CDR3 DNA reads TGTGCCAGCAGTGACAGGACAGGACTCACAGATACGCAGTATTTT.

The gene calls are TRBV29-1 and TRBJ1-2; 12 positions match TRBD1. V lost 7 bases, J lost 6 bases, and 6 bases stayed unmatched. This CDR3 spans 13 amino acids. CDR1 and CDR2 (germline): SQVTM, ANQGSEA. The DNA for the CDR3 is TGCAGCGCCTGGGACAGGGGGCGAAATGGCTACACCTTC. The encoded protein is CSAWDRGRNGYTF.

The V and J genes are TRBV6-1 and TRBJ1-2, with D perhaps matching TRBD1 (5 bases). Germline CDR1 and CDR2: MNHNS and SASEGT. V shed 4 bases and J shed 4 bases, with 7 bases lying between them. The length of the CDR3 is 12 residues. CDR3 sequence reads: CASSGQSYGYTF. The CDR3 DNA reads as TGTGCCAGCAGTGGACAGTCCTATGGCTACACCTTC.

CDR3: CASFGRGYEQYF. Written as DNA, the CDR3 is TGTGCCAGCTTCGGCAGGGGCTACGAGCAGTACTTC. The chain couples TRBV6-5 to TRBJ2-7; a possible D gene is TRBD1 (6 bases). The CDR3 contains 12 residues. Germline V CDR1 and CDR2: MNHEY, SVGAGI. V was shortened by 8 bases and J by 3 bases, with 11 bases between the two germline ends.

The chain is built from TRBV5-4 and TRBJ1-1; D gene uncertain. The CDR3 consists of 13 residues. The V gene's germline CDR1 is SGHNT and CDR2 YYREEE (reference sequence). Trimming removed 4 bases at V and 1 base at J, with 8 bases between. The CDR3 DNA reads as TGTGCCAGCAGCGTGAGGTGGAACACTGAAGCTTTCTTT. This translates into CASSVRWNTEAFF.

This clone has only a few counts. V gene TRBV2 combines with J gene TRBJ1-3; tentatively, D is TRBD1 (6 bases). Trimming shortened V by 3 bases and J by 2 bases, and 8 bases separated the two germline ends. This CDR3 contains 14 residues. The V gene's germline CDR1 is SNHLY and CDR2 FYNNEI. CDR3 residues: CASSDPGAGNTIYF. The CDR3 coding sequence is TGTGCCAGCAGTGACCCAGGGGCTGGAAACACCATATATTTT. Together with reference TRBV2 and TRBJ1-3, the CDR3 gives the full variable domain: EPEVTQTPSHQVTQMGQEVILRCVPISNHLYFYWYRQILGQKVEFLVSFYNNEISEKSEIFDDQFSVERPDGSNFTLKIRSTKLEDSAMYFCASSDPGAGNTIYFGEGSWLTVV.

The chain recombines TRBV27 with TRBJ2-5; D is unresolved. Germline-derived CDR1 and CDR2 are MNHEY and SMNVEV (reference sequence). V was trimmed by 8 bases and J by 4 bases, leaving 5 bases between them. CDR3 length: 10 residues. The CDR3 sequence is CASGRETQYF. Here the CDR3 DNA reads TGTGCCAGCGGTAGAGAGACCCAGTACTTC.

The rearrangement links TRBV11-2 to TRBJ2-7, with TRBD2 as a possible D gene (5 bases). Germline assignment: CDR1 SGHAT and CDR2 FQNNGV. The CDR3 has 13 residues. The V end was cut by 5 bases, the J end by 4 bases, with 12 bases between. CDR3 sequence: CASSPDYLYEQYF. CDR3 nucleotide sequence: TGTGCCAGCAGCCCTGACTATTTATACGAGCAGTACTTC.

V gene TRBV7-9 combines with J gene TRBJ2-7; D perhaps matches TRBD2 (5 bases). The V gene's germline CDR1 is SEHNR and CDR2 FQNEAQ (reference sequence). V lost 0 bases to trimming and J lost 5 bases, with 11 bases between them. This CDR3 is built from 14 residues. The CDR3 region is CASSLAALEDEQYF. Here the CDR3 DNA reads TGTGCCAGCAGCTTAGCCGCCCTGGAGGACGAGCAGTACTTC.

This chain uses TRBV5-5 with TRBJ1-2; D possibly corresponds to TRBD1 (6 bases). Germline CDR1 and CDR2: SGHKS and YYEKEE (reference sequence). This CDR3 region has 16 residues. V lost 4 bases, J lost 4 bases, and 20 bases lay in between. CDR3 loop: CASSEAGGGALYGYTF. DNA of the CDR3: TGTGCCAGCAGCGAGGCGGGCGGGGGCGCCCTCTATGGCTACACCTTC.

The chain uses TRBV25-1 and TRBJ2-7, with unresolved D. Germline V gene lookup returns CDR1 MGHDK and CDR2 SYGVNS. V lost 1 base and J lost 1, with 8 bases in between. This CDR3 has 14 amino acids. This CDR3 is CASSELGRSYEQYF. The CDR3 DNA reads TGTGCCAGCAGTGAATTGGGCAGATCCTACGAGCAGTACTTC.

The chain recombines TRBV5-6 with TRBJ2-5; D may be TRBD1 (6 bases). Gene TRBJ2-7 matches the end of the DNA better, so the J call may be wrong. Germline V gene lookup returns CDR1 SGHDT and CDR2 YYEEEE. There are 16 residues in the CDR3. This chain's CDR3 is CASSAEDRFATYEQYF. The CDR3 DNA sequence: TGTGCCAGCAGCGCCGAAGACAGGTTTGCAACCTACGAGCAGTACTTC.

The table lists this clone with a few counts. The chain combines TRBV7-9 with TRBJ2-7, with 11 bases matching TRBD1. Germline lookup yields CDR1 SEHNR and CDR2 FQNEAQ (reference sequence). V lost 4 bases to trimming and J lost 1 base; unmatched junction nucleotides: 9. The CDR3 spans 17 residues. DNA of the CDR3: TGTGCCAGCAGCTCCGCCTTGGGGACAGGGGGGTCCTACGAGCAGTACTTC. Translation: CASSSALGTGGSYEQYF.